This T cell receptor (beta chain) is from a study of cytomegalovirus exposure and HLA in healthy donors. It was with 60 Vbeta and 13 Jbeta primers that the PCR ran. Sequencing used immunoSEQ multiplex PCR; TCRdb keeps in-frame clones, though not all of them. The sample lists under 250,000 clones, around four fifths occurring once. Study observations and caveats: The authors listed 164 TCR beta chains as cytomegalovirus-associated. The study found most TCR sequences rare, yet found some public TCRs in many donors. Some V segments, TRBV6-2 and TRBV6-3 among them, were indistinguishable and were therefore excluded. Accurate prediction of HLA-A and HLA-B alleles (for most subjects) was reportedly achieved from TCR beta sequences.

CDR3 length equals 17 residues. V lost 4 bases to trimming and J lost 4 bases; unmatched junction nucleotides: 13. Germline lookup yields CDR1 MDHEN and CDR2 SYDVKM. This clone was recorded once. Its matching antigen is unknown. The TCR was taken from a woman between 50 and 59 years old in good health and CMV-seropositive. The sample comprised PBMCs. The chain links TRBV28 to TRBJ1-2; TRBD1 matches 9 bases. The CDR3 loop is CASSSPGTGKRTYGYTF. The DNA of the CDR3 is TGTGCCAGCAGTTCACCCGGGACAGGGAAGAGAACCTATGGCTACACCTTC.